These 21 T cell receptor beta chains share one sample of origin, sequenced in a study of blood T cell repertoires in COVID-19. Sequencing was performed with immunoSEQ multiplex PCR; in TCRdb, only in-frame clones are kept and a portion is missing. Of 280,000 or so clones in the sample, 85% were seen once. Sequences were obtained from peripheral blood. These receptors were collected from a human donor in a cohort sampled during active COVID-19.

The rearrangement uses TRBV2 and TRBJ2-5; D not resolved. In germline, CDR1 is SNHLY, CDR2 FYNNEI. The CDR3 is made up of 14 amino acids. The V gene lost 5 bases and the J gene lost 2 bases, with 12 bases spanning the gap. CDR3 coding DNA: TGTGCCAGCAGTCCGGAGCCAGAGCAAGAGACCCAGTACTTC. Amino acid sequence: CASSPEPEQETQYF. Supplemented by reference TRBV2 and TRBJ2-5, the full variable domain reads EPEVTQTPSHQVTQMGQEVILRCVPISNHLYFYWYRQILGQKVEFLVSFYNNEISEKSEIFDDQFSVERPDGSNFTLKIRSTKLEDSAMYFCASSPEPEQETQYFGPGTRLLVL.

The chain joins TRBV5-1 to TRBJ2-3, with no clear D. Per germline, CDR1 SGHRS and CDR2 YFSETQ. The CDR3 length is 15 residues. The germline V and J ends were trimmed by 1 base and 0 bases, with 9 bases remaining between them. The DNA of the CDR3 is TGCGCCAGCAGCTTGTCCTCGTCTAGCACAGATACGCAGTATTTT. Translation: CASSLSSSSTDTQYF.

V gene TRBV10-1 combines with J gene TRBJ2-1; 9 nucleotides align to TRBD1. This CDR3 is 15 amino acids long. Germline loops: CDR1 WNHNN, CDR2 SYGVQD (reference sequence). V lost 5 bases and J lost 6; bases outside the gene matches: 8. The CDR3 DNA reads TGCGCCAGCAGTAATACAGGGGGCCCGGGCAATGAGCAGTTCTTC. Translated, it gives CASSNTGGPGNEQFF.

The rearrangement uses TRBV23-1 and TRBJ1-2, with D possibly matching TRBD1 (6 bases). TRBV23-1 is reported as an ORF; its role is uncertain. The CDR3 is 12 residues long. V shed 4 bases and J shed 3 bases, with 6 bases lying between them. The CDR3 sequence: CASSPGDYGYTF. CDR3 in DNA: TGCGCCAGCAGTCCAGGGGACTATGGCTACACCTTC.

The table lists this clone with a count of one. The rearrangement links TRBV19 to TRBJ2-7; D is unresolved. Germline lookup yields CDR1 LNHDA and CDR2 SQIVND (reference sequence). The ends were cut back, 2 bases at V and 5 bases at J, with 13 bases in the middle. The CDR3 consists of 14 residues. The CDR3 region has the DNA TGTGCCAGTAGTATATACCAGGTTGCAGACGAGCAGTACTTC. It is translated as CASSIYQVADEQYF. Drawing the rest from reference TRBV19 and TRBJ2-7, the complete variable domain is DGGITQSPKYLFRKEGQNVTLSCEQNLNHDAMYWYRQDPGQGLRLIYYSQIVNDFQKGDIAEGYSVSREKKESFPLTVTSAQKNPTAFYLCASSIYQVADEQYFGPGTRLTVT.

This chain links TRBV14 with TRBJ2-1; tentative D call: TRBD2 (6 bases). V was cut by 0 bases and J by 2 bases, with 11 bases left in between. Germline V gene data show CDR1 as SGHDN and CDR2 as FVKESK. This CDR3 is 16 amino acids long. CDR3 in DNA: TGTGCCAGCAGCCAAGATGCGGGATATCCCTACAATGAGCAGTTCTTC. It translates to CASSQDAGYPYNEQFF.

The V and J genes are TRBV28 and TRBJ1-3; unclear D gene. V was pared by 6 bases and J by 3 bases, with 9 bases between. The CDR3 length is 13 residues. In germline, CDR1 is MDHEN, CDR2 SYDVKM. The CDR3 loop reads CASRGANGNTIYF. In nucleotides, the CDR3 is TGTGCCAGCAGGGGCGCGAATGGAAACACCATATATTTT.

This clone was recorded once. The J gene is TRBJ1-4, the V gene TRBV2; TRBD1 matches 9 bases. Trimming at V came to 7 bases and at J to 0 bases, leaving 6 bases not matched to a gene. Germline CDR1 reads SNHLY; CDR2 reads FYNNEI. This CDR3 has 16 amino acids. CDR3 region: CASTLDRGSTNEKLFF. The CDR3 DNA follows: TGTGCCAGCACCCTGGACAGGGGTTCAACTAATGAAAAACTGTTTTTT. The whole variable domain, filled in from reference TRBV2 and TRBJ1-4, reads EPEVTQTPSHQVTQMGQEVILRCVPISNHLYFYWYRQILGQKVEFLVSFYNNEISEKSEIFDDQFSVERPDGSNFTLKIRSTKLEDSAMYFCASTLDRGSTNEKLFFGSGTQLSVL.

A note on this clone: Within the sample, other DNA sequences also encode this same CDR3. V usage is TRBV3-1 (or the pseudogene TRBV3-2) and J usage is TRBJ2-2; D uncertain. In germline, CDR1 is LGHDT, CDR2 YNNKEL (reference sequence). Deletions cut 6 bases from V and 1 base from J, with 9 bases between. The CDR3 contains 14 residues. This CDR3 reads CASSRSGNTGELFF. In nucleotides, the CDR3 is TGTGCCAGCAGTCGGTCGGGGAACACCGGGGAGCTGTTTTTT.

This clone came up a few times. The chain carries TRBV9 and TRBJ1-4; D uncertain. V was trimmed by 3 bases and J by 6 bases, leaving 27 bases between them. The CDR3 is made up of 19 amino acids. The germline CDR1 and CDR2 sequences are SGDLS and YYNGEE. The CDR3 loop is CASSAEREGYPRLYEKLFF. The CDR3 DNA follows: TGTGCCAGCAGCGCCGAGCGGGAGGGCTACCCCCGCTTGTATGAAAAACTGTTTTTT.

This clone was seen a single time. The gene calls are TRBV27 and TRBJ2-7; possibly TRBD2 for D (7 bases). With 4 bases removed from V and 2 bases from J, the gap between germline ends came to 12 bases. The CDR3 runs to 14 residues. Germline loops: CDR1 MNHEY, CDR2 SMNVEV (reference sequence). The CDR3 DNA reads as TGTGCCAGCAGTTCAGGCGGGGGCACCTACGAGCAGTACTTC. This codes for CASSSGGGTYEQYF.

The chain links TRBV5-1 to TRBJ2-1, with 12 bases aligning to TRBD2. The J segment lost 8 bases and the V segment lost 0 bases, leaving 6 bases of the junction unmatched. Germline assignment: CDR1 SGHRS and CDR2 YFSETQ. The CDR3 length is 16 residues. The CDR3 loop reads CASSLGATSGRDEQFF. The CDR3 nucleotides are TGCGCCAGCAGCTTGGGGGCGACTAGCGGGAGAGATGAGCAGTTCTTC.

The chain recombines TRBV10-3 with TRBJ2-5; D might be TRBD1 (5 bases). The V gene's germline CDR1 is ENHRY and CDR2 SYGVKD. The CDR3 is made up of 13 amino acids. Trimming removed 10 bases at V and 7 bases at J, with 19 bases between. Written as DNA, the CDR3 is TGTGCCACCTGCCCTGACACCCAGGGGACCCAGTACTTC. It is translated as CATCPDTQGTQYF.

The V gene is TRBV11-2, the J gene TRBJ2-2; 10 bases fit TRBD2. Trimming cost V 3 bases and J 6 bases; bases outside gene matches: 4. CDR1 SGHAT and CDR2 FQNNGV come from the germline V gene. The CDR3 is 15 residues long. CDR3 bases: TGTGCCAGCAGCTTGGCTAGCGGGAGTCCCGGGGAGCTGTTTTTT. The encoded protein is CASSLASGSPGELFF.

This chain uses TRBV4-2 with TRBJ2-7; TRBD2 matches 7 bases. There are 14 residues in the CDR3. Per germline, CDR1 LGHNA and CDR2 YNFKEQ. Trimming cost V 1 base and J 3 bases; bases outside gene matches: 3. The CDR3 spells CASSQGAGVYEQYF. CDR3 nucleotide sequence: TGTGCCAGCAGCCAAGGGGCGGGAGTCTACGAGCAGTACTTC.

The chain links TRBV19 to TRBJ2-7, with 8 bases fitting TRBD1. The trim removed 5 bases at V and 3 bases at J, leaving 9 bases unmatched. The CDR3 contains 15 residues. Germline-derived CDR1 and CDR2 are LNHDA and SQIVND (reference sequence). The CDR3 region has the DNA TGTGCCAGTAGTTCGAGAGGACAGGGCGACTACGAGCAGTACTTC. Amino acid sequence: CASSSRGQGDYEQYF.

The chain links TRBV7-2 to TRBJ2-3; tentative D call: TRBD2 (6 bases). V was pared by 3 bases and J by 4 bases, with 14 bases between. The CDR3 covers 15 residues. Looked up from germline, CDR1 is SGHTA and CDR2 is FQGNSA. The CDR3 protein is CASSLMGGEADTQYF. In nucleotides, the CDR3 is TGTGCCAGCAGCTTGATGGGCGGGGAAGCAGATACGCAGTATTTT.

V gene TRBV27 combines with J gene TRBJ2-1; 10 bases are a match to TRBD2. The trim removed 3 bases at V and 6 bases at J, leaving 2 bases unmatched. CDR3 size: 14 residues. The germline CDR1 and CDR2 sequences are MNHEY and SMNVEV (reference sequence). The CDR3 nucleotides read TGTGCCAGCAGTTTTAGCGGGAGGTCCAATGAGCAGTTCTTC. Protein: CASSFSGRSNEQFF.

This chain links TRBV3-1 (or the pseudogene TRBV3-2) with TRBJ1-2; 10 positions agree with TRBD1. Germline V gives CDR1 LGHDT, CDR2 YNNKEL (reference sequence). The V and J ends lost 4 bases and 4 bases, in that order; junction bases with no gene match: 6. The CDR3 sequence is 15 residues long. The CDR3 protein is CASSPLGDRGYGYTF. In DNA form, the CDR3 reads TGTGCCAGCAGCCCGCTAGGGGACAGGGGCTATGGCTACACCTTC.

The chain is built from TRBV16 and TRBJ2-6; TRBD1 aligns across 11 bases. Germline CDR1 is KGHSY and CDR2 is FQNENV. The V and J ends lost 3 bases and 2 bases, in that order; junction bases with no gene match: 3. The CDR3 covers 17 residues. CDR3 protein: CASSQDRGQTGANVLTF. In DNA form, the CDR3 reads TGTGCCAGCAGCCAGGACAGGGGGCAGACTGGGGCCAACGTCCTGACTTTC.

The chain uses TRBV6-6 and TRBJ2-7; 9 bases agree with TRBD2. Per germline, CDR1 MNHNY and CDR2 SVGAGI (reference sequence). The junction had 7 bases not matched to a gene; V was cut back by 7 bases and J by 6 bases. The CDR3 covers 13 residues. CDR3 DNA sequence: TGTGCCAGCACTCTAGCGGGGCTGGGCGAGCAGTACTTC. Translation: CASTLAGLGEQYF.